This TCR beta chain is drawn from a study of blood T cell repertoires in COVID-19. About the study: Some COVID-19 samples were acute and others convalescent; all came from the United States, Italy and Spain. PBMCs, B-cell-depleted T cells, or T cells provided the cDNA or gDNA that made up the material.

Authors' analysis steps: The authors estimated nucleated cell counts from reference gene primer amplification. TCRdb keeps only in-frame clones here, not all; method: immunoSEQ multiplex PCR. That table supplies the V and J calls and clone size; D and trimming were determined from the DNA. The profile shows about 87,000 clones, approximately 89% of them singletons. The V gene lost 1 base and the J gene lost 1 base, with 4 bases spanning the gap. CDR3 length equals 13 residues. Germline CDR1 reads MNHNS; CDR2 reads SASEGT. V and J are TRBV6-1 and TRBJ1-1, with D hard to call. Sequenced input: peripheral blood. This sequence originates from a human donor with acute or convalescent COVID-19. The donor label of this sample is uncertain. The CDR3 DNA reads as TGTGCCAGCAGTGAAGTTAGGAACACTGAAGCTTTCTTT. Translated, it gives CASSEVRNTEAFF.